Listed below are T cell receptor beta chains from one sample, sequenced in a study of OX40 agonist ivuxolimab in advanced cancers. Profiling relied on immunoSEQ multiplex PCR, and the TCRdb table lists in-frame clones only, not all of them. This table holds 53,000 or so clones, 85% to 90% found once. The material sequenced was CD4+ or CD8+ T cells sorted from blood, taken in a trial of the OX40 agonist ivuxolimab. The receptors come from an adult with an advanced solid tumor such as melanoma, head and neck, liver or kidney cancer. The CDR3 runs from the conserved cysteine through the conserved F or W. A D gene is named only where the DNA matches it firmly. Some rows mark clone size as missing; the rest say once, few, many or name a class of expanded clone.

14	-	TRBD1	TRBV7-2	TRBJ2-7	CASSLGTVLYEQYF	TGTGCCAGCAGCCTCGGGACAGTACTCTACGAGCAGTACTTC
15	-	-	TRBV6-5	TRBJ1-5	CASSYSRQFDQPQHF	TGTGCCAGCAGTTACTCGCGGCAGTTCGATCAGCCCCAGCATTTT
17	-	-	TRBV7-2	TRBJ2-3	CASSFWAGRASTDTQYF	TGTGCCAGCAGCTTTTGGGCAGGGCGGGCTAGCACAGATACGCAGTATTTT
14	once	-	TRBV28	TRBJ1-2	CASSLLGNNYGYTF	TGTGCCAGCAGTTTATTAGGGAACAACTATGGCTACACCTTC
14	once	-	TRBV6-1	TRBJ2-2	CASSVTAGPGELFF	TGTGCCAGCAGTGTGACAGCAGGGCCCGGGGAGCTGTTTTTT
15	-	TRBD2	TRBV7-3	TRBJ2-1	CASSLNPAGDNEQFF	TGTGCCAGCAGCTTAAACCCAGCGGGGGATAATGAGCAGTTCTTC
14	-	-	TRBV6-1	TRBJ2-7	CAIIEYGTAYEQYF	TGTGCCATAATAGAGTACGGGACGGCCTACGAGCAGTACTTC
15	-	TRBD1	TRBV18	TRBJ1-6	CASSPRQQGNSPLHF	TGTGCCAGCTCACCCCGTCAACAGGGGAATTCACCCCTCCACTTT
14	-	-	TRBV5-1	TRBJ1-4	CASRDGSANEKLFF	TGCGCCAGCAGAGACGGGTCTGCTAATGAAAAACTGTTTTTT
15	-	-	TRBV7-2	TRBJ1-1	CASSEVGTPNTEAFF	TGTGCCAGCAGCGAGGTCGGGACTCCGAACACTGAAGCTTTCTTT
12	-	-	TRBV30	TRBJ1-2	CAWTASQGGYTF	TGTGCCTGGACCGCCTCCCAGGGTGGCTACACCTTC
14	-	-	TRBV4-3	TRBJ1-3	CASSRGHAGNTIYF	TGCGCCAGCAGCCGTGGACACGCTGGAAACACCATATATTTT
13	-	-	TRBV21-1	TRBJ2-1	CATGTVPYNEQFF	TGTGCCACCGGGACCGTCCCCTACAATGAGCAGTTCTTC
17	few	TRBD1	TRBV28	TRBJ1-5	CASSMDRDRDSNQPQHF	TGTGCCAGCAGTATGGACCGAGACAGGGATAGCAATCAGCCCCAGCATTTT
15	-	-	TRBV29-1	TRBJ1-1	CSVGPGWGMNTEAFF	TGCAGCGTTGGTCCGGGATGGGGGATGAACACTGAAGCTTTCTTT
14	-	-	TRBV5-1	TRBJ2-5	CASSLARVSETQYF	TGCGCCAGCAGCTTGGCAAGGGTGTCAGAGACCCAGTACTTC